The 5 T cell receptor beta chains given below trace back to one sample, sequenced in a study of shared clonotypes between healthy human individuals. The data were produced by immunoSEQ multiplex PCR, yet TCRdb's version contains in-frame clones alone and is incomplete. The table records roughly 1 million clones, roughly 70% of them present only once. The source material was memory CD4+ T cells sorted from blood. Subset: CD45RA-negative fraction. Receptors were obtained from a man aged 18 to 35 in good health.

The gene calls are TRBV5-4 and TRBJ2-3; possible D gene TRBD2, 6 bases. This CDR3 contains 13 residues. V was shortened by 4 bases and J by 5 bases, with 11 bases between the two germline ends. Germline V lookup: CDR1 SGHNT, CDR2 YYREEE (reference sequence). The CDR3 bases are TGTGCCAGCAGCCAACGAGCGGGAGATACGCAGTATTTT. Translating it yields CASSQRAGDTQYF.

The V call is TRBV21-1, the J call TRBJ2-3; the listed D gene, TRBD2, was not tested against the DNA. TRBV21-1 is a pseudogene. There are 19 residues in the CDR3. CDR3 nucleotide sequence: TGTGCCAGCAGCAATCCGGGGACTAGCGGGGGGTCCCTTGTAGATACGCAGTATTTT. It is translated as CASSNPGTSGGSLVDTQYF.

CDR3 DNA sequence: TGTGCCTGGAGTTCGATCAGGCTACTGGAAGCTTTCTTT. Protein product: CAWSSIRLLEAFF. The V and J genes are TRBV30 and TRBJ1-1; D is undetermined. CDR3 size: 13 residues. Trimming removed 2 bases from V and 8 bases from J, with 15 bases in between. CDR1 is GTSNPN, CDR2 SVGIG, per germline (reference sequence).

The chain employs TRBV5-1 and TRBJ2-5; 10 nucleotides line up with TRBD2. The germline CDR1 and CDR2 sequences are SGHRS and YFSETQ. This CDR3 spans 13 amino acids. Germline trimming cut 5 bases from V and 2 bases from J; bases unmatched to any gene: 0. CDR3 in DNA: TGCGCCAGCAGACTAGCGGGACAAGAGACCCAGTACTTC. Translating gives CASRLAGQETQYF.

The chain couples TRBV30 to TRBJ2-7, with TRBD1 matching 10 bases. In germline, CDR1 is GTSNPN, CDR2 SVGIG (reference sequence). Germline trimming cut 2 bases from V and 5 bases from J; bases unmatched to any gene: 12. The CDR3 contains 16 residues. The CDR3 sequence is CAWSKPWDRGIHEQYF. The CDR3, as DNA: TGTGCCTGGAGTAAGCCCTGGGACAGGGGAATCCACGAGCAGTACTTC. Filled out from reference TRBV30 and TRBJ2-7, the complete variable domain reads SQTIHQWPATLVQPVGSPLSLECTVEGTSNPNLYWYRQAAGRGLQLLFYSVGIGQISSEVPQNLSASRPQDRQFILSSKKLLLSDSGFYLCAWSKPWDRGIHEQYFGPGTRLTVT.